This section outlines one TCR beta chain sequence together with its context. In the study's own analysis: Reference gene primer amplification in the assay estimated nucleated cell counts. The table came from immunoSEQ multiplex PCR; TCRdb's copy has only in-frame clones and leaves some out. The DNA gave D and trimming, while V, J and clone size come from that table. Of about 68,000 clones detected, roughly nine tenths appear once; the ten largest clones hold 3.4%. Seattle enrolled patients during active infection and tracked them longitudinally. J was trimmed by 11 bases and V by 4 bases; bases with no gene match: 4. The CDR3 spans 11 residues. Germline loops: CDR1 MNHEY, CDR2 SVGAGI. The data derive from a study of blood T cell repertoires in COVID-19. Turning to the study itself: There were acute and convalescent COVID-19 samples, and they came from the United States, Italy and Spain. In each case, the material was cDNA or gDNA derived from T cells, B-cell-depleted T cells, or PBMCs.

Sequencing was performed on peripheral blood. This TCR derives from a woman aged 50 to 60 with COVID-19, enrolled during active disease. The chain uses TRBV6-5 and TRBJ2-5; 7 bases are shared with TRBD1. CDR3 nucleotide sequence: TGTGCCAGCAGTTCCCAGGGGGATCAGTACTTC. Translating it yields CASSSQGDQYF.